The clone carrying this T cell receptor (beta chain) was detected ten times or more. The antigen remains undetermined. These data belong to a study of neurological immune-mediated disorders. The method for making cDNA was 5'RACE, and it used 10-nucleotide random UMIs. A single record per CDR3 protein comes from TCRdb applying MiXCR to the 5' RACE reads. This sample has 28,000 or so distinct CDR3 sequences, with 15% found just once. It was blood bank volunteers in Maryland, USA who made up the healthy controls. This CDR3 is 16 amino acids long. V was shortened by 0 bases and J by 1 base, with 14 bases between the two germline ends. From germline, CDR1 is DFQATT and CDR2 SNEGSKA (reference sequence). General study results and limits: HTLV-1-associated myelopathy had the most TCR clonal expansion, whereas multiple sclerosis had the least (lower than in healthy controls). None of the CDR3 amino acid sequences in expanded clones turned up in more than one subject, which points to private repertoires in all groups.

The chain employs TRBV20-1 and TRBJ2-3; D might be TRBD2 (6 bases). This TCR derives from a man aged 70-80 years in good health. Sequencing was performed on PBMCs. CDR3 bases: TGCAGTGCTAGAGATAAAGAGGCTAGCGGCACAGATACGCAGTATTTT. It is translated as CSARDKEASGTDTQYF.